This is a list of T cell receptor beta chains from one sample in a study of OX40 agonist ivuxolimab in advanced cancers. Clones were sequenced by immunoSEQ multiplex PCR, and TCRdb holds only the in-frame ones, with some missing. The data contain approximately 89,000 clones, 70% to 90% of them singletons. The input for sequencing was CD4+ or CD8+ T cells sorted from blood, taken in a trial of the OX40 agonist ivuxolimab. These receptors all come from an adult with an advanced solid tumor such as melanoma, head and neck, liver or kidney cancer. Each CDR3 is given with its conserved first and last residue. A D gene is named only where the DNA matches it firmly. A row's size may be missing; if present it is once, few, many or a size class.

>TRBJ2-7|TRBV2|NA|NA
CASRDGAYEQYF
TGTGCCAGCAGGGACGGAGCCTACGAGCAGTACTTC
>TRBJ1-1|TRBV5-1|NA|NA
CASSIDARGPSSHTEAFF
TGCGCCAGCAGCATTGACGCAAGGGGTCCTAGTTCGCACACTGAAGCTTTCTTT
>TRBJ1-1|TRBV5-1|TRBD1|few
CASSVDRVGEAFF
TGCGCCAGCAGCGTTGACAGGGTTGGTGAAGCTTTCTTT
>TRBJ2-1|TRBV7-3|NA|NA
CASSLQGKGEQFF
TGTGCCAGCAGCTTACAAGGGAAGGGTGAGCAGTTCTTC
>TRBJ2-2|TRBV7-2|TRBD2|NA
CASSYSGGELFF
TGTGCCAGCAGCTATAGCGGGGGGGAGCTGTTTTTT
>TRBJ2-3|TRBV7-9|NA|NA
CASSLVGTDTQYF
TGTGCCAGCAGCTTAGTGGGGACAGATACGCAGTATTTT
>TRBJ1-3|TRBV6-5|NA|NA
CASLGGNTIYF
TGTGCCAGCCTCGGGGGAAACACCATATATTTT
>TRBJ2-7|TRBV7-2|NA|NA
CASSLALRQASSYEQYF
TGTGCCAGCAGCTTAGCCCTCAGACAGGCGAGCTCCTACGAGCAGTACTTC
>TRBJ2-1|TRBV7-3|TRBD2|NA
CASSTGLAGDNEQFF
TGTGCCAGCAGCACGGGACTAGCGGGGGACAATGAGCAGTTCTTC
>TRBJ1-1|TRBV4-3|NA|NA
CASSQDPVRDTEAFF
TGCGCCAGCAGCCAAGATCCGGTAAGGGACACTGAAGCTTTCTTT
>TRBJ1-6|TRBV19|NA|NA
CASSLTASSYNSPLHF
TGTGCCAGTAGTCTCACGGCGAGCTCCTATAATTCACCCCTCCACTTT
>TRBJ2-2|TRBV19|NA|NA
CASTGTGTTNTGELFF
TGTGCCAGTACGGGCACCGGGACAACGAACACCGGGGAGCTGTTTTTT
>TRBJ1-2|TRBV19|TRBD1|NA
CASSKGQGSNYGYTF
TGTGCCAGTAGTAAGGGACAGGGGAGTAACTATGGCTACACCTTC
>TRBJ2-7|TRBV7-3|TRBD1|NA
CASSSAGQGSEQYF
TGTGCCAGCAGCTCCGCGGGACAGGGTAGTGAGCAGTACTTC
>TRBJ1-4|TRBV11-2|NA|NA
CASSPVATNEKLFF
TGTGCCAGCAGCCCGGTGGCGACTAATGAAAAACTGTTTTTT